The 17 T cell receptor beta chains below were found in one sample sequenced in a study of CD8 T cells in Susac syndrome. RNA totalling 0.5 to 1 ug underwent reverse transcription with random hexamers. MiXCR, run by TCRdb on the immunoSEQ multiplex PCR reads, gives a single entry per CDR3 protein. The profile shows more than 150,000 distinct CDR3 sequences, almost 96% of them singletons. The sequencing input was CD4+ T cells from PBMCs. These receptor sequences come from a human donor with Susac syndrome.

The CDR3 reads CASSFRNRVTYEQYF. The DNA of the CDR3 is TGTGCCAGCAGTTTTCGGAACAGAGTAACCTACGAGCAGTACTTC. This chain uses TRBV12-3 or TRBV12-4 with TRBJ2-7, with D unclear. The CDR3 consists of 15 residues. V lost 3 bases to trimming and J lost 2 bases, with 14 bases between them.

The V call is TRBV24-1, the J call TRBJ2-3; TRBD2 agrees at 11 bases. The V and J ends lost 3 bases and 3 bases, in that order; junction bases with no gene match: 7. CDR3 size: 17 residues. Germline V lookup: CDR1 KGHDR, CDR2 SFDVKD. Written as DNA, the CDR3 is TGTGCCACCAGTGATCCGTCCCCTAGCGGGGGGACAGATACGCAGTATTTT. Protein sequence: CATSDPSPSGGTDTQYF.

The chain couples TRBV20-1 to TRBJ1-1; D gene ambiguous. From germline, CDR1 is DFQATT and CDR2 SNEGSKA (reference sequence). This CDR3 spans 11 amino acids. Trimming pared 3 bases from V and 1 base from J, leaving 3 bases between. The CDR3 loop reads CSARRNTEAFF. The CDR3, as DNA: TGCAGTGCTAGGCGGAACACTGAAGCTTTCTTT.

This chain uses TRBV4-2 with TRBJ2-7; no definite D call. The CDR3 contains 13 residues. The germline CDR1 and CDR2 sequences are LGHNA and YNFKEQ. V was clipped by 0 bases and J by 6 bases, with 9 bases between them. The CDR3 region has the DNA TGTGCCAGCAGCCAAGAGTTCACTGGCGAGCAGTACTTC. Its protein product is CASSQEFTGEQYF.

The chain links TRBV7-2 to TRBJ1-5; a weak D match, TRBD1 (5 bases). The CDR3 sequence is 18 residues long. The ends were cut back, 5 bases at V and 3 bases at J, with 23 bases in the middle. Per the germline V gene, CDR1 is SGHTA and CDR2 is FQGNSA. DNA for the CDR3: TGTGCCAGCAGCCTCTGGCCGAAAAATGGGGGTATCAATCAGCCCCAGCATTTT. Amino acid sequence: CASSLWPKNGGINQPQHF.

The V call is TRBV28, the J call TRBJ1-5; the D is unclear. The CDR3 has 14 residues. Trimming took 5 bases from V and 2 from J, leaving 10 bases between them. Per germline, CDR1 MDHEN and CDR2 SYDVKM. CDR3 amino acids: CASSAPGRNQPQHF. In DNA form, the CDR3 reads TGTGCCAGCAGTGCCCCAGGACGCAATCAGCCCCAGCATTTT. Full variable domain (remainder filled in from reference TRBV28 and TRBJ1-5): DVKVTQSSRYLVKRTGEKVFLECVQDMDHENMFWYRQDPGLGLRLIYFSYDVKMKEKGDIPEGYSVSREKKERFSLILESASTNQTSMYLCASSAPGRNQPQHFGDGTRLSIL.

V is TRBV9 and J is TRBJ1-6; tentative D call: TRBD1 (5 bases). Trimming took off 2 bases at V and 10 bases at J, with 10 bases between the two ends. Germline CDR1 is SGDLS and CDR2 is YYNGEE. The CDR3 is made up of 13 amino acids. The CDR3 region has the DNA TGTGCCAGCAGCGTCCAGGGATCCTCACCCCTCCACTTT. This encodes CASSVQGSSPLHF.

The V and J genes are TRBV3-1 and TRBJ1-6; 7 bases match TRBD1. V was clipped by 7 bases and J by 8 bases; unmatched bases: 5. Germline V gives CDR1 LGHDT, CDR2 YNNKEL (reference sequence). This CDR3 has 13 amino acids. The CDR3 DNA sequence: TGTGCCAGCACCACAACAGGGGATTCACCCCTCCACTTT. This encodes CASTTTGDSPLHF. Complete variable domain (other parts from reference TRBV3-1 and TRBJ1-6): DTAVSQTPKYLVTQMGNDKSIKCEQNLGHDTMYWYKQDSKKFLKIMFSYNNKELIINETVPNRFSPKSPDKAHLNLHINSLELGDSAVYFCASTTTGDSPLHFGNGTRLTVT.

The chain uses TRBV20-1 and TRBJ2-2; TRBD2 aligns across 12 bases. Looked up from germline, CDR1 is DFQATT and CDR2 is SNEGSKA (reference sequence). Germline trimming cut 4 bases from V and 7 bases from J; bases unmatched to any gene: 10. CDR3 length: 16 residues. This chain's CDR3 is CSAKSLAGGPDGELFF. CDR3 in DNA: TGCAGTGCTAAATCTCTAGCGGGGGGGCCGGACGGGGAGCTGTTTTTT.

The chain carries TRBV19 and TRBJ2-7; no reliable D call. The V end was cut by 1 base, the J end by 0 bases, with 4 bases between. CDR1 is LNHDA and CDR2 is SQIVND in the germline V gene (reference sequence). CDR3 length equals 13 residues. The CDR3 DNA sequence: TGTGCCAGTAGTATAGCGGACTCCTACGAGCAGTACTTC. The encoded protein is CASSIADSYEQYF.

This chain connects TRBV30 to TRBJ1-5; 8 nucleotides align to TRBD1. Germline values: CDR1 GTSNPN, CDR2 SVGIG (reference sequence). V was clipped by 5 bases and J by 7 bases; unmatched bases: 7. The CDR3 loop spans 13 amino acids. DNA of the CDR3: TGTGCCTGGGGACAGGGATTAGGCCAGCCCCAGCATTTT. This codes for CAWGQGLGQPQHF.

The rearrangement uses TRBV18 and TRBJ2-5; tentatively, D is TRBD1 (6 bases). The germline V gene encodes CDR1 KGHSH and CDR2 LQKENI. The CDR3 runs to 15 residues. Trimming stripped 4 bases from V and 4 bases from J, with 16 bases between. CDR3 sequence (DNA): TGTGCCAGCTCACAACAGGGCACTCTAGGAGAGACCCAGTACTTC. Amino acids: CASSQQGTLGETQYF.

The chain couples TRBV7-9 to TRBJ1-1; maybe TRBD1 (5 bases). V lost 9 bases and J 9 bases, leaving 14 bases between the germline ends. In germline, CDR1 is SEHNR, CDR2 FQNEAQ (reference sequence). This CDR3 region has 11 residues. The CDR3 spells CASTPGLQAFF. The CDR3 DNA reads as TGTGCCAGTACACCGGGACTCCAAGCTTTCTTT.

The chain is built from TRBV4-1 and TRBJ2-7, with 10 bases matching TRBD1. The V gene's germline CDR1 is MGHRA and CDR2 YSYEKL. J gave up 5 bases and V 2 bases, and 6 bases lay outside the gene matches. The CDR3 contains 15 residues. As DNA, the CDR3 is TGCGCCAGCAGCCAACCGACAGGGGGCCGTCACGAGCAGTACTTC. This encodes CASSQPTGGRHEQYF.

This rearrangement joins TRBV29-1 to TRBJ2-5, with 9 bases that match TRBD2. CDR3 length equals 12 residues. Germline trimming cut 6 bases from V and 5 bases from J; bases unmatched to any gene: 4. Germline CDR1 and CDR2: SQVTM and ANQGSEA. The CDR3 loop reads CSVVAGVETQYF. CDR3 coding DNA: TGCAGCGTGGTAGCGGGGGTTGAGACCCAGTACTTC. The full variable domain, rest sourced from reference TRBV29-1 and TRBJ2-5, is SAVISQKPSRDICQRGTSLTIQCQVDSQVTMMFWYRQQPGQSLTLIATANQGSEATYESGFVIDKFPISRPNLTFSTLTVSNMSPEDSSIYLCSVVAGVETQYFGPGTRLLVL.

This sequence joins TRBV29-1 and TRBJ2-5, with D tentatively TRBD1 (5 bases). CDR1 and CDR2 (germline): SQVTM, ANQGSEA. The V end was cut by 2 bases, the J end by 4 bases, with 11 bases between. The CDR3 spans 13 residues. The CDR3 bases are TGCAGCGTTGAAAGCTCCCAGGGAGAGACCCAGTACTTC. Its protein is CSVESSQGETQYF.

The rearrangement links TRBV20-1 to TRBJ1-5; D perhaps matches TRBD1 (6 bases). The germline CDR1 and CDR2 sequences are DFQATT and SNEGSKA (reference sequence). This CDR3 spans 18 amino acids. V gave up 4 bases and J gave up 6 bases, with 28 bases separating them. CDR3 region: CSATPRYGGSVISQPQHF. The CDR3 DNA reads as TGCAGTGCTACCCCAAGGTACGGGGGCTCGGTTATTAGTCAGCCCCAGCATTTT.